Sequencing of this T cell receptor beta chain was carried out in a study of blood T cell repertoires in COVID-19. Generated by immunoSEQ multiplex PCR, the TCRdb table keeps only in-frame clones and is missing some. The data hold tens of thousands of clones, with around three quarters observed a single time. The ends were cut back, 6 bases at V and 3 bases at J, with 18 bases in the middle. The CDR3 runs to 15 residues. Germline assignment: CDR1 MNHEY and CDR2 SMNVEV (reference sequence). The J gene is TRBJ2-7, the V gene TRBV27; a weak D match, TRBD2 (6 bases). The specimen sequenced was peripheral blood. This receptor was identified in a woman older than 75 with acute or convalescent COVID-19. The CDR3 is CASSQPGLLDYEQYF. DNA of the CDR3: TGTGCCAGCAGCCAACCGGGACTCCTAGACTACGAGCAGTACTTC.